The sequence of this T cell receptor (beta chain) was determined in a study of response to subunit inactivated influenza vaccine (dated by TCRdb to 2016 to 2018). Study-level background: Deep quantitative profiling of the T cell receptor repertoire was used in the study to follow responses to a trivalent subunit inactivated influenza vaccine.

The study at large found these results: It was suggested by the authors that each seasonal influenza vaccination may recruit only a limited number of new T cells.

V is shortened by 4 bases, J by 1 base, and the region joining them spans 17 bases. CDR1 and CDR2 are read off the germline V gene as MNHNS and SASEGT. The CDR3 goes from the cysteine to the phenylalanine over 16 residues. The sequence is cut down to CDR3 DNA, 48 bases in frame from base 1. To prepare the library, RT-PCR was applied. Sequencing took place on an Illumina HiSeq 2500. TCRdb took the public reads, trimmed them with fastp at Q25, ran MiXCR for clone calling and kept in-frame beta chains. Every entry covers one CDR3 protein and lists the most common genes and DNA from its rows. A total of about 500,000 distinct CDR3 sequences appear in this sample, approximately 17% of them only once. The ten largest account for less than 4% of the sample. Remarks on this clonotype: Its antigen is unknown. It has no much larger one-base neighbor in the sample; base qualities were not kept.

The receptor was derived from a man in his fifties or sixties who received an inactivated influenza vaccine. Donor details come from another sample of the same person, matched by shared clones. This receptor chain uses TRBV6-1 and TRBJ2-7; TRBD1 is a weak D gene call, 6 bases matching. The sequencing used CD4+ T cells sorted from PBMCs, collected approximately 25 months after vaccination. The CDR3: CASSAETGTKSYEQYF. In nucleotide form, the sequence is TGTGCCAGCAGTGCGGAAACCGGGACAAAATCCTACGAGCAGTACTTC.